This TCR beta chain comes out of a study of Graves' ophthalmopathy and Graves' hyperthyroidism. General study points: Blood was where most expanded thyroid clonotypes above 0.001 frequency also turned up.

The authors amplified TCR beta CDR3 regions from RNA transcripts. HTBI primers were employed in first-round RT-PCR, then a second-round multiplex PCR followed. TCRdb reanalysed the multiplex PCR reads using MiXCR and keeps one entry per CDR3 protein. The repertoire consists of around 1,200,000 distinct CDR3 sequences, with about 38% occurring once and the leading ten covering around 10%. Turning to this clonotype: The antigen is unknown.

Hyperthyroidism in these 18- to 65-year-old patients was newly diagnosed, lasting under 2 months. This CDR3 has 17 amino acids. V shed 3 bases and J shed 1 base, with 18 bases lying between them. Germline CDR1 and CDR2: MGHDK and SYGVNS. The V and J genes are TRBV25-1 and TRBJ1-1, with D possibly matching TRBD1 (5 bases). The sample comprised peripheral blood or thyroid tissue (not recorded which). This sequence originates from an adult man with Graves' hyperthyroidism. The CDR3: CASSDSQTGGRNTEAFF. The CDR3 nucleotides are TGTGCCAGCAGTGACTCCCAGACCGGGGGGAGGAACACTGAAGCTTTCTTT.